The rows below give T cell receptor beta chains drawn from one sample of a study of CD8+CD57+ T cells in acquired aplastic anemia. TCRdb itself ran the reads through MiXCR, one entry per CDR3 protein. The table has 400,000 to 600,000 distinct CDR3 sequences, around a third seen once. What was sequenced was sorted CD4+, CD8+, or CD8+CD57+ T cells (not recorded which) from PBMCs. The source of these receptors is a human donor with aplastic anemia. Both conserved end residues are part of each CDR3. D genes are given only for firm matches.

J	D	V	CDR3
TRBJ2-3	TRBD1	TRBV20-1	CSPGQGGDTQYF
TRBJ1-4	TRBD1	TRBV20-1	CSARTGQGMSTNEKLFF
TRBJ2-1	TRBD2	TRBV20-1	CSATKRGSSYNEQFF
TRBJ1-3	NA	TRBV13	CASSNFQDNSGNTIYF
TRBJ2-2	TRBD2	TRBV2	CAGGFGLAGEVGELFF
TRBJ1-5	NA	TRBV24-1	CATIFKGSNQPQHF
TRBJ1-2	NA	TRBV15	CATTPDRNHGYTF
TRBJ1-2	NA	TRBV19	CASSLSNYGYTF
TRBJ2-3	NA	TRBV25-1	CASSESVRASDTQYF
TRBJ1-2	TRBD1	TRBV10-2	CASSEDRGNLYRGYTF
TRBJ2-7	TRBD2	TRBV7-6	CASSPSLAGLHYEQYF
TRBJ1-1	NA	TRBV6-1	CASRAFGAQATEAFF
TRBJ1-2	NA	TRBV7-9	CASSFTGFGPNYGYTF
TRBJ2-2	TRBD2	TRBV10-3	CAITGGETLVYTGELFF
TRBJ1-2	TRBD1	TRBV30	CAWSGGGIDYGYTF
TRBJ1-1	NA	TRBV11-2	CASSPSWRQMNTEAFF
TRBJ2-3	TRBD2	TRBV7-2	CASSLARLAGGDTQYF
TRBJ1-1	TRBD1	TRBV10-3	CASSHNRGHTEAFF
TRBJ2-1	TRBD2	TRBV20-1	CSARDRRTSGVHEQFF
TRBJ2-1	TRBD2	TRBV5-1	CASSLVREEYNEQFF
TRBJ1-2	TRBD1	TRBV15	CASSLPGQGAGGYTF
TRBJ2-7	TRBD1	TRBV24-1	CATSDPGTGVYEQYF
TRBJ2-7	NA	TRBV7-2	CASSLGGEYEQYF
TRBJ2-1	TRBD2	TRBV11-2	CASSEGTSNYNEQFF
TRBJ2-5	NA	TRBV29-1	CSVSKGMAETQYF
TRBJ2-7	NA	TRBV7-9	CASSFRRERDYEQYF
TRBJ2-4	NA	TRBV19	CASSTAAVGGVAKNIQYF